This entry concerns a single T cell receptor beta chain. The target antigen is unknown. One end of the junction fails to match germline, which may point to a read error. The data belong to a study of tumor-infiltrating lymphocytes in primary liver carcinoma. Study findings and constraints: In tumor-adjacent and tumor-blood pairs, overlap was lower than in tumor region pairs. Tumor tissue displayed a significantly greater top-250-clone fraction than blood (p = 0.039).

Starting material for RNA and DNA co-extraction consisted of roughly 19-31 mg of unsorted bulk tissue. The CDR3 loop spans 12 amino acids. In germline, CDR1 is SGHNT, CDR2 YENEEA. Making TCR beta cDNA involved around 500 ng total RNA and a constant-region primer. Library construction for TCR beta comprised three nested multiplex PCR rounds performed with slightly modified ARM-PCR. PCR rounds one and two used TRBV1-TRBV30 forward primers with a C-beta reverse primer for about 9 cycles each. TCRdb called the multiplex PCR reads again in MiXCR, with one record for every CDR3 protein. The table lists roughly 80,000 distinct CDR3 sequences, 69% of them singletons.

The genes are TRBV11-3 and TRBJ2-3; no clear D gene. Material for sequencing was tumor-adjacent normal liver tissue. This TCR was sampled from a man aged 35 to 55 with primary liver carcinoma and hepatitis B virus infection. CDR3 DNA: TGTGCCAGCACCTTCAATGAAGATAAGCAGTATTTT. Its protein is CASTFNEDKQYF.